Sequencing of this T cell receptor (beta chain) was carried out in a study of OX40 agonist ivuxolimab in advanced cancers. Background on the study: Patients enrolled in dose escalation were diagnosed with hepatocellular carcinoma, melanoma, renal cell or head and neck cancer. Study-level results: With doses of 0.1 to 3.0 mg/kg, CD4+ and CD8+ blood T cells had undergone clonal expansion by week 6.

A remark on this clone: Its antigen is as yet unknown.

Assay: immunoSEQ multiplex PCR; the TCRdb copy retains only in-frame clones and omits some. The table records over 45,000 clones, about 76% of them present only once. The junction had 17 bases not matched to a gene; V was cut back by 4 bases and J by 4 bases. The CDR3 runs 18 residues. In germline, CDR1 is SEHNR, CDR2 FQNEAQ (reference sequence). This sequence joins TRBV7-9 and TRBJ2-3; 7 bases match TRBD1. The receptor was derived from an adult with an advanced solid tumor such as melanoma, head and neck, liver or kidney cancer. Material: CD4+ or CD8+ T cells sorted from blood, obtained in a trial of the OX40 agonist ivuxolimab. CDR3 DNA sequence: TGTGCCAGCAGCTCAAGACTCAGACAGGGCCACATCTCAGATACGCAGTATTTT. Translated: CASSSRLRQGHISDTQYF.